This TCR beta chain originates from a study of resident and recirculating memory T cells in vitiligo. Whole-study context: Each patient gave two lesional and two nonlesional epidermal shave biopsies, plus PBMCs. Study-wide points: No single dominant TCR clone appeared; lesion clonality varied.

Comment on this clone: No antigen is known for it.

This CDR3 contains 14 residues. The germline gives CDR1 MNHNY, CDR2 SVGAGI (reference sequence). J was trimmed by 2 bases and V by 5 bases; bases with no gene match: 0. Patients had to be free of confetti depigmentation, indicating active vitiligo. Only in-frame clones appear in the TCRdb table, and some are missing; sequencing was by immunoSEQ multiplex PCR. The table shows 75,000 to 85,000 clones, with 92% occurring only once. This rearrangement joins TRBV6-6 to TRBJ2-1; 10 bases map to TRBD2. Sequenced sample: blood. The sequence derives from a male donor with vitiligo. CDR3 loop: CASSSGRAYNEQFF. CDR3 coding DNA: TGTGCCAGCAGTAGCGGGAGGGCCTACAATGAGCAGTTCTTC.